The clone carrying this T cell receptor (beta chain) came up many times. The sample comes from a study of T cells in Graves' hyperthyroidism and ophthalmopathy. RNA transcripts gave rise to amplified TCR beta CDR3 regions. HTBI primers drove first-round RT-PCR of the TCR CDR3. TCRdb reprocessed the multiplex PCR reads via MiXCR and lists one record per CDR3 protein. The sample shows more than 350,000 distinct CDR3 sequences, approximately 18% of them seen only once. CDR3 length: 13 amino acids. Germline CDR1 DFQATT, CDR2 SNEGSKA (reference sequence). V gave up 0 bases and J gave up 6 bases; unmatched junction bases: 3.

The chain combines TRBV20-1 with TRBJ1-1, with 8 positions matching TRBD1. The TCR sequence derives from a woman in her twenties or thirties with Graves' hyperthyroidism that later progressed to Graves' ophthalmopathy. Sequencing was carried out using blood. The CDR3 is CSARDTTGAEAFF. The CDR3 DNA follows: TGCAGTGCTAGAGATACGACAGGGGCTGAAGCTTTCTTT.